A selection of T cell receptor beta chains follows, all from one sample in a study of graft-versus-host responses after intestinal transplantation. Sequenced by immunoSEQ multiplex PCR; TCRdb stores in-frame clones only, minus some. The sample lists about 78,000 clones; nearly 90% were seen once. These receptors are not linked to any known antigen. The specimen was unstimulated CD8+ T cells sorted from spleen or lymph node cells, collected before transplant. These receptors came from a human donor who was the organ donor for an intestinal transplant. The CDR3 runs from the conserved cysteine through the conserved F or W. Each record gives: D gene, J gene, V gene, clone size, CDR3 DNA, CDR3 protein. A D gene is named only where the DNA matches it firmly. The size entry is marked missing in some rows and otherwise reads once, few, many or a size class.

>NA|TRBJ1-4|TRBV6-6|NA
TGTGCCAGCAGTTACAGACAGCTCAATGAAAAACTGTTTTTT
CASSYRQLNEKLFF
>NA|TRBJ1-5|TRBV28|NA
TGTGCCAGCAGACGCACAGGGTTTGGCAATCAGCCCCAGCATTTT
CASRRTGFGNQPQHF
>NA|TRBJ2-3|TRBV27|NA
TGTGCCACCAGCGAGAAGCCCGCAGATACGCAGTATTTT
CATSEKPADTQYF
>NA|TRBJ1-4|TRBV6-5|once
TGTGCCAGCAGCCCCTTCGGACGGAGGAATGAAAAACTGTTTTTT
CASSPFGRRNEKLFF
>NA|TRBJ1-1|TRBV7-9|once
TGTGCCAGCATCCCCGTACTCGGGGACACTGAAGCTTTCTTT
CASIPVLGDTEAFF
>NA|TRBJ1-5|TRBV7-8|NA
TGTGCCAGCAGCTTAGGGGGTGGGGCAAGCAATCAGCCCCAGCATTTT
CASSLGGGASNQPQHF
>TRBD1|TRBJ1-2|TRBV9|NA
TGTGCCAGCAGCGTGGCGGGACAGGGGGCGAATGGCTACACCTTC
CASSVAGQGANGYTF
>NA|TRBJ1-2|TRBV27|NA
TGTGCCAGCAGCCGCTCGGGTAACTATGGCTACACCTTC
CASSRSGNYGYTF
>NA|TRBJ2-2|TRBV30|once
TGTGCCTGGAGTGTCGGCAGGGCGAACACCGGGGAGCTGTTTTTT
CAWSVGRANTGELFF
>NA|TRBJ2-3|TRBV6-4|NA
TGTGCCAGCAGTGAGTTCGGGGGTACAGATACGCAGTATTTT
CASSEFGGTDTQYF
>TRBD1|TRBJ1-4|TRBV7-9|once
TGTGCCAGCAGCTTCCAGGGGGCGTCTGAAAAACTGTTTTTT
CASSFQGASEKLFF
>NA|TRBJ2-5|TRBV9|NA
TGTGCCAGCAGCCCAGCACCCGGCAGGGCCCAGTACTTC
CASSPAPGRAQYF
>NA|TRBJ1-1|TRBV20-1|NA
TGCAGCCTAGGGGATAACAGTGAAGCTTTCTTT
CSLGDNSEAFF
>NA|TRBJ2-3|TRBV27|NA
TGTGCCAGCAGTCCAGGGACTCACACAGATACGCAGTATTTT
CASSPGTHTDTQYF
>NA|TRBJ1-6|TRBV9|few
TGTGCCAGCAGCGCGGACCAGGGTCTCGCTTCACCCCTCCACTTT
CASSADQGLASPLHF
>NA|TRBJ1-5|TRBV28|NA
TGTGCCAGCAGCAAAACCACATCGCGGGGTCAGCCCCAGCATTTT
CASSKTTSRGQPQHF
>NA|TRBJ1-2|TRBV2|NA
TGTGCCAGCAGCGTTCCGGGGGACTATGGCTACACCTTC
CASSVPGDYGYTF
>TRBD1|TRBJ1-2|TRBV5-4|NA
TGTGCCAGCAGCTCGACAGGGACCGGCTACACCTTC
CASSSTGTGYTF
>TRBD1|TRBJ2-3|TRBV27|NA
TGTGCCAGCAGTTTATCACTAATCCGGACAGGGGTCACAGATACGCAGTATTTT
CASSLSLIRTGVTDTQYF
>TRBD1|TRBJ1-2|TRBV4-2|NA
TGTGCCAGCAGCCTCCCCGGGGGACAGGGGGATGGCTACACCTTC
CASSLPGGQGDGYTF
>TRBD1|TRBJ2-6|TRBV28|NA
TGTGCCAGCAGTCTTTGGACAGGCCCTGGGGCCAACGTCCTGACTTTC
CASSLWTGPGANVLTF
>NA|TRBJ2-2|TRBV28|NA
TGTGCCAGCAGTTTTTCCAGGGCCAACACCGGGGAGCTGTTTTTT
CASSFSRANTGELFF